This T cell receptor (beta chain) stems from a study of cytomegalovirus exposure and HLA in healthy donors. Study-level points and caveats: Presence/absence analyses treated sequencing depth as roughly uniform across donors.

This clone was seen only a few times. Its specificity is not known. The CDR3 consists of 12 residues. Per the germline V gene, CDR1 is SGHRS and CDR2 is YFSETQ. V lost 9 bases, J lost 4 bases, and 8 bases lay in between. The study ran its PCR with 60 Vbeta and 13 Jbeta primers. Produced via immunoSEQ multiplex PCR; TCRdb's table is partial and in-frame only. This sample carries about 170,000 clones, 80% of them seen once, and the ten largest clones take less than 2.5%. Sample: PBMCs. The chain recombines TRBV5-1 with TRBJ2-6; maybe TRBD2 (6 bases). This clonotype was obtained from a male donor in good health and CMV-seronegative. The CDR3 spells CATRGGANVLTF. The CDR3 nucleotides are TGCGCCACCCGGGGGGGGGCCAACGTCCTGACTTTC.